These T cell receptor beta chains were read from a single sample in a study of shared clonotypes between healthy human individuals. Using immunoSEQ multiplex PCR, the repertoire was profiled, and TCRdb retains in-frame clones only, with some absent. The repertoire holds 2 million to 2.5 million clones, with approximately 94% as singletons. Sequenced material: naive CD4+ T cells sorted from blood. Source of these receptors: a man in his late teens or twenties in good health. Both conserved end residues are part of each CDR3. Each record gives: CDR3 length, J gene, V gene, D gene, clone size, CDR3 protein, CDR3 DNA. The D gene is left open where the match is weak. Not every row has a clone size; where given, it reads once, few, many or a size class.

14 | TRBJ1-2 | TRBV5-1 | NA | NA | CASSPETPTYGYTF | TGCGCCAGCAGCCCCGAGACACCTACTTATGGCTACACCTTC
14 | TRBJ2-7 | TRBV5-1 | NA | NA | CAGGSYRGPYEQYF | TGCGCCGGAGGGTCCTACAGGGGACCCTACGAGCAGTACTTC
11 | TRBJ2-5 | TRBV6-5 | NA | NA | CASSREETQYF | TGTGCCAGCAGCAGAGAGGAGACCCAGTACTTC
12 | TRBJ2-1 | TRBV30 | NA | NA | CAWSVLRNEQFF | TGTGCCTGGAGTGTACTAAGGAATGAGCAGTTCTTC
14 | TRBJ1-1 | TRBV30 | NA | NA | CAWKWGSMNTEAFF | TGTGCCTGGAAGTGGGGGAGCATGAACACTGAAGCTTTCTTT
14 | TRBJ2-3 | TRBV5-1 | TRBD2 | once | CASSRGTSFDTQYF | TGCGCCAGCAGCCGAGGGACTAGCTTTGATACGCAGTATTTT
15 | TRBJ2-7 | TRBV27 | NA | NA | CASSLIRPDSYEQYF | TGTGCCAGCAGTTTAATTCGCCCGGACTCCTACGAGCAGTACTTC
18 | TRBJ2-7 | TRBV5-4 | NA | NA | CASSLGINVAGHIYEQYF | TGTGCCAGCAGCTTGGGTATTAATGTGGCGGGACACATCTACGAGCAGTACTTC
13 | TRBJ2-1 | TRBV7-9 | NA | NA | CASSSEGGVPQFF | TGTGCCAGCAGCTCCGAGGGTGGGGTTCCGCAGTTCTTC
11 | TRBJ2-7 | TRBV30 | NA | NA | CAWIGANEQYF | TGTGCCTGGATAGGAGCGAACGAGCAGTACTTC
15 | TRBJ1-3 | TRBV7-6 | TRBD1 | NA | CASSPGTGGGNTIYF | TGTGCCAGCAGCCCCGGGACAGGGGGAGGAAACACCATATATTTT
17 | TRBJ2-2 | TRBV7-2 | TRBD1 | NA | CASSPPGQGTNTGELFF | TGTGCCAGCAGCCCACCGGGACAGGGAACGAACACCGGGGAGCTGTTTTTT
12 | TRBJ1-1 | TRBV6-1 | NA | NA | CASSGPNTEAFF | TGTGCCAGCAGTGGACCGAACACTGAAGCTTTCTTT
16 | TRBJ2-1 | TRBV6-6 | TRBD2 | NA | CASSYTSGGTNNEQFF | TGTGCCAGCAGTTACACTAGCGGGGGGACTAACAATGAGCAGTTCTTC
16 | TRBJ1-6 | TRBV5-6 | TRBD1 | NA | CASSLGGGGYNSPLHF | TGTGCCAGCAGCTTGGGAGGGGGCGGCTATAATTCACCCCTCCACTTT
17 | TRBJ2-6 | TRBV5-1 | NA | once | CASSSQGMGAGANVLTF | TGCGCCAGCAGCTCGCAAGGAATGGGAGCTGGGGCCAACGTCCTGACTTTC
13 | TRBJ1-1 | TRBV11-2 | NA | NA | CASSLVVTAEAFF | TGTGCCAGCAGCTTAGTAGTAACAGCTGAAGCTTTCTTT
14 | TRBJ2-7 | TRBV5-1 | NA | NA | CASNLEDSSYEQYF | TGCGCCAGCAATCTGGAGGACAGCTCCTACGAGCAGTACTTC
12 | TRBJ1-2 | TRBV28 | NA | NA | CASSAPAYGYTF | TGTGCCAGCAGCGCCCCAGCCTATGGCTACACCTTC
14 | TRBJ2-7 | TRBV2 | TRBD1 | NA | CASSGGTGPYEQYF | TGTGCCAGCAGTGGGGGGACAGGGCCCTACGAGCAGTACTTC
11 | TRBJ2-1 | TRBV30 | NA | NA | CAWKGRDEQFF | TGTGCCTGGAAGGGTAGGGATGAGCAGTTCTTC
15 | TRBJ1-1 | TRBV30 | NA | NA | CAWTLTQKGGTEAFF | TGTGCCTGGACCCTCACCCAGAAGGGGGGGACTGAAGCTTTCTTT
14 | TRBJ1-2 | TRBV6-5 | NA | NA | CASSTSSGPYGYTF | TGTGCCAGCAGTACAAGTTCGGGTCCCTATGGCTACACCTTC
13 | TRBJ2-3 | TRBV29-1 | TRBD1 | once | CSVERQGADTQYF | TGCAGCGTTGAAAGACAGGGGGCAGATACGCAGTATTTT
14 | TRBJ1-2 | TRBV4-1 | NA | NA | CASSQDLAGYGYTF | TGCGCCAGCAGCCAAGATCTCGCGGGGTATGGCTACACCTTC
15 | TRBJ2-7 | TRBV7-9 | TRBD2 | NA | CASSSRLAGLYEQYF | TGTGCCAGCAGCTCCAGACTAGCGGGATTGTACGAGCAGTACTTC
13 | TRBJ1-5 | TRBV10-3 | TRBD1 | NA | CAIQGQLNQPQHF | TGTGCCATCCAGGGACAGCTTAATCAGCCCCAGCATTTT
14 | TRBJ1-5 | TRBV5-4 | NA | once | CASSLEPTGQPQHF | TGTGCCAGCAGCTTGGAACCCACCGGCCAGCCCCAGCATTTT
15 | TRBJ1-5 | TRBV18 | NA | NA | CASSPGRLSNQPQHF | TGTGCCAGCTCACCTGGCAGGCTTAGCAATCAGCCCCAGCATTTT
17 | TRBJ2-1 | TRBV4-3 | TRBD2 | NA | CASSQVGGRRTYNEQFF | TGCGCCAGCAGCCAAGTGGGCGGGAGAAGGACCTACAATGAGCAGTTCTTC
16 | TRBJ2-3 | TRBV27 | TRBD2 | NA | CASSASSGVSQDTQYF | TGTGCCAGCAGTGCCTCTAGCGGGGTTTCTCAAGATACGCAGTATTTT
13 | TRBJ2-3 | TRBV2 | TRBD2 | once | CASKGLAGDTQYF | TGTGCCAGCAAAGGACTAGCGGGAGATACGCAGTATTTT
14 | TRBJ2-3 | TRBV7-3 | NA | NA | CASSRGRGTDTQYF | TGTGCCAGCAGCAGGGGTAGGGGCACAGATACGCAGTATTTT
13 | TRBJ1-2 | TRBV5-1 | TRBD1 | once | CASSRGQGHGYTF | TGCGCCAGCAGCAGGGGACAGGGACATGGCTACACCTTC
15 | TRBJ2-7 | TRBV5-1 | NA | NA | CASSLGNRTTYEQYF | TGCGCCAGCAGCTTGGGTAACAGGACTACCTACGAGCAGTACTTC
15 | TRBJ1-5 | TRBV18 | TRBD1 | NA | CASSLQGAANQPQHF | TGTGCCAGCTCACTTCAGGGGGCGGCCAATCAGCCCCAGCATTTT
16 | TRBJ1-4 | TRBV28 | TRBD1 | NA | CASSLWGTGGSEKLFF | TGTGCCAGCAGTTTATGGGGGACAGGGGGTAGCGAAAAACTGTTTTTT